The present T cell receptor beta chain was sequenced within a study of human T cells and chemical hapten exposure. General study points: The number of TCRs above 1 in 1000 frequency did not change after DPC sensitization.

As for time point: patch test 3, about 24 weeks after DPC sensitization. Specified treatment: therapeutic diphenylcyclopropenone sensitization with weekly scalp DPC. Every patch test was put on after a blood sample was taken. Each donor was an alopecia patient between 18 and 70 years of age who qualified for DPC. Ten or more counts support this clonotype. Its antigen remains unidentified. Trimming at V came to 8 bases and at J to 2 bases, leaving 8 bases not matched to a gene. Per the germline V gene, CDR1 is SGHAT and CDR2 is FQNNGV. This CDR3 spans 15 amino acids. Individual cDNA molecules (in the library) carried attached unique molecular identifiers. TCRdb processed the RACE reads anew with MiXCR; each CDR3 protein has one entry. The sample contains 25,000 to 35,000 distinct CDR3 sequences, 5% to 6.5% of which appear only once.

The material sequenced was whole blood, taken in connection with sensitization to the hapten diphenylcyclopropenone (DPC). This TCR was sampled from a man aged 25-40 years with alopecia areata. Some clones in this sample may be carry-over from other donors' samples. J is TRBJ2-7 and V is TRBV11-2, with TRBD2 identical over 11 bases. This chain's CDR3 is CASRNPGLAAYEQYF. Written as DNA, the CDR3 is TGTGCCAGCCGGAATCCGGGACTAGCGGCCTACGAGCAGTACTTC.